This TCR beta chain was sequenced for a study of chemoradiotherapy in HPV16-positive cancers. About the research overall: Candidate HPV-specific T-cell clones and common TCR motifs came from functional assays in a couple of HPV16-positive patients. Study results and caveats: During treatment, candidate HPV-specific clones and E7-related motifs expanded in tumor. Better recurrence-free survival went with HPV-responsive T-cell expansion in HPV16-positive patients.

Repeated repertoire sampling spanned the course of chemoradiotherapy. Worth noting for this clone: Its antigen remains unknown.

CDR1 SNHLY and CDR2 FYNNEI come from the germline V gene. J gave up 3 bases and V 6 bases, and 6 bases lay outside the gene matches. The CDR3 has 15 amino acids. Libraries were prepared by immunoSEQ multiplex PCR; TCRdb keeps only in-frame clonotypes and omits some of them. The sample has around 15,000 clones; just under 80% are singletons. The source of this sequence is a human donor with HPV-associated anogenital cancer. This sample was obtained from a patient who underwent chemoradiotherapy. The gene calls are TRBV2 and TRBJ1-4; TRBD1 matches 8 bases. CDR3 DNA: TGTGCCAGCAGGAAAACGACAGGGGCTAATGAAAAACTGTTTTTT. Translated: CASRKTTGANEKLFF.